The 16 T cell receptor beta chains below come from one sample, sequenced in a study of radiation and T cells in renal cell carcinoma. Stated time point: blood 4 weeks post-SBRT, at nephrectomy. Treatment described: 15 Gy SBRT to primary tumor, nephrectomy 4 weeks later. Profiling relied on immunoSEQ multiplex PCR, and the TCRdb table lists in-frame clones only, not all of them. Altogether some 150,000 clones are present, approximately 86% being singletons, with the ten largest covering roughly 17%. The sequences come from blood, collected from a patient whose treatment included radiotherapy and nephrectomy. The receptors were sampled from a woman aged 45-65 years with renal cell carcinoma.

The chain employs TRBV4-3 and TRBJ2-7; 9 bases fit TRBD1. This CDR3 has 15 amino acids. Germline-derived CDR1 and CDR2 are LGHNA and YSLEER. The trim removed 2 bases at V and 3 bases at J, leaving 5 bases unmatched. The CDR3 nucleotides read TGCGCCAGCAGCCAAACCGGGACAGGGAACTACGAGCAGTACTTC. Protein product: CASSQTGTGNYEQYF.

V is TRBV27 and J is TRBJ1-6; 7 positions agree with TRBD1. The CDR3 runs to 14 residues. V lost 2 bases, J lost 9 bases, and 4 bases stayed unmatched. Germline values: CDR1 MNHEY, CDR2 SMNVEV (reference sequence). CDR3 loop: CASSLQGEGSPLHF. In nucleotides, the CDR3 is TGTGCCAGCAGTTTACAGGGGGAAGGTTCACCCCTCCACTTT.

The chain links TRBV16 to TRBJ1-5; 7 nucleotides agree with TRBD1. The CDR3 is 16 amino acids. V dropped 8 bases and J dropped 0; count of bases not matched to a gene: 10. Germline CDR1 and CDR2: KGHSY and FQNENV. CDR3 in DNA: TGTGCCAGCCAGGGGGGGGCAGTCGCTAGCAATCAGCCCCAGCATTTT. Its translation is CASQGGAVASNQPQHF.

The CDR3: CASSRTGTGAGELFF. The CDR3 nucleotides are TGTGCCAGCAGCCGTACCGGGACAGGGGCCGGGGAGCTGTTTTTT. The gene calls are TRBV14 and TRBJ2-2; 10 nucleotides align to TRBD1. This CDR3 is 15 amino acids long. Germline V gene lookup returns CDR1 SGHDN and CDR2 FVKESK. The V segment lost 4 bases and the J segment 6 bases; nucleotides outside the gene matches: 5.

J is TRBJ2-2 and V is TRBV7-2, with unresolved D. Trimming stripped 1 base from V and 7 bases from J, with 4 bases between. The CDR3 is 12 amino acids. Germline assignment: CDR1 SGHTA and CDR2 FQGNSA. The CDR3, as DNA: TGTGCCAGCAGCTTAGACGGCGGGGAGCTGTTTTTT. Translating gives CASSLDGGELFF. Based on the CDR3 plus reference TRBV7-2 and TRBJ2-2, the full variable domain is GAGVSQSPSNKVTEKGKDVELRCDPISGHTALYWYRQSLGQGLEFLIYFQGNSAPDKSGLPSDRFSAERTGGSVSTLTIQRTQQEDSAVYLCASSLDGGELFFGEGSRLTVL.

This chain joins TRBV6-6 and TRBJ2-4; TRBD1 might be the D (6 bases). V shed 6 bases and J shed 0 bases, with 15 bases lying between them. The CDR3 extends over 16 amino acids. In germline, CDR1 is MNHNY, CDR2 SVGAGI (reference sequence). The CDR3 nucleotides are TGTGCCAGCAGCCCAAGGACAGTTCTAGCCAAAAACATTCAGTACTTC. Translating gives CASSPRTVLAKNIQYF.

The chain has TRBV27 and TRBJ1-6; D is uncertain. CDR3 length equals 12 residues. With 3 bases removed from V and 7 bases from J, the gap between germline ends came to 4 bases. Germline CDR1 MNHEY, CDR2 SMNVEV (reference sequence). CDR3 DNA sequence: TGTGCCAGCAGTTTGTTGAATTCACCCCTCCACTTT. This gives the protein CASSLLNSPLHF.

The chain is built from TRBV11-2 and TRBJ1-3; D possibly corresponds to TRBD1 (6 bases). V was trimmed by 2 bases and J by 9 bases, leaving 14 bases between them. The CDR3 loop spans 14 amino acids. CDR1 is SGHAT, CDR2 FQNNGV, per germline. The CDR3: CASSLNAGVSTIYF. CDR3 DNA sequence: TGTGCCAGCAGCTTAAACGCAGGGGTGAGCACCATATATTTT.

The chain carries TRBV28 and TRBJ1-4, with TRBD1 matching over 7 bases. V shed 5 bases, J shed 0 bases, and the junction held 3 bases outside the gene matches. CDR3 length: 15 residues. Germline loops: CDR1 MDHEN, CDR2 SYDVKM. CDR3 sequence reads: CASSRTGATNEKLFF. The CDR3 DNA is TGTGCCAGCAGTCGGACAGGAGCAACTAATGAAAAACTGTTTTTT.

As DNA, the CDR3 is TGTGCCAGCAGCCCGGGACAGGGAACCTACAATGAGCAGTTCTTC. This gives the protein CASSPGQGTYNEQFF. This chain uses TRBV25-1 with TRBJ2-1, with 9 bases identical to TRBD1. V dropped 6 bases and J dropped 2; count of bases not matched to a gene: 5. This CDR3 has 15 amino acids. In germline, CDR1 is MGHDK, CDR2 SYGVNS.

The CDR3 DNA follows: TGTGCCAGCAGCTTGCAAGGGGGAATGGGCCAAGAGACCCAGTACTTC. It codes for CASSLQGGMGQETQYF. The rearrangement links TRBV5-4 to TRBJ2-5; TRBD1 might be the D (6 bases). The CDR3 has 16 amino acids. Germline V gene data show CDR1 as SGHNT and CDR2 as YYREEE (reference sequence). Trimming pared 1 base from V and 1 base from J, leaving 14 bases between.

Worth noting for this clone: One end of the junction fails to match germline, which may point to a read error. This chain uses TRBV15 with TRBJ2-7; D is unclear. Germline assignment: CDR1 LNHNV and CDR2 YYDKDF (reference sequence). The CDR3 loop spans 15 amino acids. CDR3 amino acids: CATSRDSVPGGKREF. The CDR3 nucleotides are TGTGCCACCAGCAGAGATTCCGTCCCAGGTGGGAAACGAGAATTC.

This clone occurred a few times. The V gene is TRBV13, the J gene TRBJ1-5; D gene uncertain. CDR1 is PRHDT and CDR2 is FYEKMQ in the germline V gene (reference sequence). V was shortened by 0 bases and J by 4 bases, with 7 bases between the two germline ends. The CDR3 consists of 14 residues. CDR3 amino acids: CASSLGKNNQPQHF. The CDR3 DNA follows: TGTGCCAGCAGCTTAGGAAAGAATAATCAGCCCCAGCATTTT.

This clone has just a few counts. The CDR3 spells CAVGDGSNTEAFF. CDR3 DNA: TGTGCCGTTGGGGACGGATCGAACACTGAAGCTTTCTTT. The chain recombines TRBV30 with TRBJ1-1, with a weak D call TRBD1 (5 bases). CDR3 length: 13 amino acids. V lost 8 bases, J lost 1 base, and 14 bases lay in between. Germline loops: CDR1 GTSNPN, CDR2 SVGIG (reference sequence).

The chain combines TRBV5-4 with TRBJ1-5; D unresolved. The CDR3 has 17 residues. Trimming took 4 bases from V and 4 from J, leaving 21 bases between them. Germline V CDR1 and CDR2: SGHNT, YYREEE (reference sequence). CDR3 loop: CASSDFRAPTGNQPQHF. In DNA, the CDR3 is TGTGCCAGCAGCGACTTCCGGGCCCCCACCGGTAATCAGCCCCAGCATTTT.

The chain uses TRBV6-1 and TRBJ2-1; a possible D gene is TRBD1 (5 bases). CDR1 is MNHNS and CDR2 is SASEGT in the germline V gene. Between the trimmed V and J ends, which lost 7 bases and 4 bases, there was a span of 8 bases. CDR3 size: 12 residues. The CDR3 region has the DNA TGTGCCAGCAAGACAGCGTACAATGAGCAGTTCTTC. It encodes CASKTAYNEQFF.